The subject of this entry is one T cell receptor (beta chain). The sample is drawn from a study of blood T cell repertoires in COVID-19. Profiling relied on immunoSEQ multiplex PCR, and the TCRdb table lists in-frame clones only, not all of them. The repertoire holds more than 200,000 clones, with over 80% as singletons. This CDR3 contains 13 residues. With 4 bases removed from V and 5 bases from J, the gap between germline ends came to 11 bases. Germline loops: CDR1 MDHEN, CDR2 SYDVKM. Sequencing was carried out using PBMCs or T cells enriched from blood (not recorded which). The genes are TRBV28 and TRBJ1-2; tentative D call: TRBD1 (6 bases). The sequence was collected from a woman between 18 and 30 years old who had recovered from COVID-19. As DNA, the CDR3 is TGTGCCAGCAGTTCCGAGGACAGTTATGGCTACACCTTC. It encodes CASSSEDSYGYTF.